A single sample is the source of the 5 T cell receptor beta chains below, sequenced in a study of cytomegalovirus exposure and HLA in healthy donors. Some clones are missing from TCRdb's copy, which holds only in-frame ones; the method was immunoSEQ multiplex PCR. This table has 150,000 to 200,000 clones, about 90% appearing once. The specimen sequenced was PBMCs. These receptors originate from a woman between 18 and 29 years old in good health and CMV-seropositive.

The chain carries TRBV4-1 and TRBJ2-1; TRBD1 agrees at 11 bases. Trimming took 2 bases from V and 10 from J; bases not matched to a gene: 7. CDR1 and CDR2 from the germline V gene are MGHRA and YSYEKL. There are 15 residues in the CDR3. This chain's CDR3 is CASSQTGQGAWEQFF. CDR3 DNA: TGCGCCAGCAGCCAAACCGGACAGGGGGCATGGGAGCAGTTCTTC.

V is TRBV5-1 and J is TRBJ1-2; D unclear. CDR3 length equals 11 residues. Trimming shortened V by 3 bases and J by 4 bases, and 4 bases separated the two germline ends. The germline gives CDR1 SGHRS, CDR2 YFSETQ. The CDR3 is CASSSSYGYTF. The CDR3 DNA reads as TGCGCCAGCAGCTCGTCCTATGGCTACACCTTC.

The chain uses TRBV7-9 and TRBJ1-1; D unclear. The CDR3 is 11 residues long. Germline CDR1 SEHNR, CDR2 FQNEAQ (reference sequence). Trimming took off 10 bases at V and 5 bases at J, with 11 bases between the two ends. The CDR3 is CATRDMTEAFF. The DNA of the CDR3 is TGTGCCACCCGCGACATGACTGAAGCTTTCTTT.

V usage is TRBV27 and J usage is TRBJ2-3; 9 nucleotides align to TRBD1. The CDR3 spans 15 residues. V trimming: 6 bases; J trimming: 7 bases; junction bases outside the gene matches: 11. The V gene's germline CDR1 is MNHEY and CDR2 SMNVEV (reference sequence). CDR3 nucleotide sequence: TGTGCCAGCAGCCTGGGACAGGGTGTTCTAAATACGCAGTATTTT. Protein sequence: CASSLGQGVLNTQYF.

This chain connects TRBV9 to TRBJ2-7, with D maybe TRBD1 (6 bases). V was clipped by 4 bases and J by 4 bases, with 12 bases between them. CDR1 SGDLS and CDR2 YYNGEE come from the germline V gene. The CDR3 consists of 13 residues. The CDR3 nucleotides read TGTGCCAGCAGCCGACAGGAGAAGTACGAGCAGTACTTC. This translates into CASSRQEKYEQYF.